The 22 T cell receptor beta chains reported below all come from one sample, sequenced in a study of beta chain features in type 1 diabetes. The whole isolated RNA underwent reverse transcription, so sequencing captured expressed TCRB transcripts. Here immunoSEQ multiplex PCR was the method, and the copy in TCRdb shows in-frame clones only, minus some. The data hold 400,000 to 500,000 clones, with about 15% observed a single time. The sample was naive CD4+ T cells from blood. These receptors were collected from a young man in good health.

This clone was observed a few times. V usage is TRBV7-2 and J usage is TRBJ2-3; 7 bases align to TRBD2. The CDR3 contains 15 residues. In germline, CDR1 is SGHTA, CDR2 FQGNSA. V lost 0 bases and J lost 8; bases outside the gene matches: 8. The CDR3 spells CASSLARTSESTQYF. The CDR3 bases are TGTGCCAGCAGCTTAGCTAGGACTAGTGAAAGTACGCAGTATTTT.

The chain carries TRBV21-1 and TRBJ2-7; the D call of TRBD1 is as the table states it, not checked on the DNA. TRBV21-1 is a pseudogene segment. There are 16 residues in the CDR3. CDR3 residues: CASSRNGQLGQYEQYV. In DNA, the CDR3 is TGTGCCAGCAGCAGAAACGGACAGTTGGGCCAATACGAGCAGTACGTC.

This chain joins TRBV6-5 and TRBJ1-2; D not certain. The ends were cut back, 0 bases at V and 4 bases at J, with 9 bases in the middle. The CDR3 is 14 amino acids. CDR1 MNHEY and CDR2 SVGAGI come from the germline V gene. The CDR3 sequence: CASSYSEIGYGYTF. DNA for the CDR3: TGTGCCAGCAGTTACTCTGAAATCGGCTATGGCTACACCTTC.

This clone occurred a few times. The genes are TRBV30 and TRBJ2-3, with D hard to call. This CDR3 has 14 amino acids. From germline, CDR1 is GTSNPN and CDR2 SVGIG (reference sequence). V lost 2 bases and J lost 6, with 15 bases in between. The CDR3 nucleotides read TGTGCCTGGAGTAATATGGTCCGGGCGGATACGCAGTATTTT. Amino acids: CAWSNMVRADTQYF. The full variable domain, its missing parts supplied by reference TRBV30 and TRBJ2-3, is SQTIHQWPATLVQPVGSPLSLECTVEGTSNPNLYWYRQAAGRGLQLLFYSVGIGQISSEVPQNLSASRPQDRQFILSSKKLLLSDSGFYLCAWSNMVRADTQYFGPGTRLTVL.

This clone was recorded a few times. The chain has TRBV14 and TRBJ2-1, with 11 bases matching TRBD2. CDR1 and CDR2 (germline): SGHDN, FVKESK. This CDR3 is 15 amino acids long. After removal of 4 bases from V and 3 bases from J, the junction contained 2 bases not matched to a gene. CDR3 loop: CASSLGLAVYNEQFF. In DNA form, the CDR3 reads TGTGCCAGCAGCCTGGGACTAGCGGTCTACAATGAGCAGTTCTTC.

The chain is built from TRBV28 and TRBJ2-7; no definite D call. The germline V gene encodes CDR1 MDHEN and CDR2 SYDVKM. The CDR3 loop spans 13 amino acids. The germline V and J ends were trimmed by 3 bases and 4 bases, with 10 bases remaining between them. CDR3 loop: CASSLTGFYEQYV. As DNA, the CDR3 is TGTGCCAGCAGTTTGACCGGCTTTTACGAGCAGTACGTC.

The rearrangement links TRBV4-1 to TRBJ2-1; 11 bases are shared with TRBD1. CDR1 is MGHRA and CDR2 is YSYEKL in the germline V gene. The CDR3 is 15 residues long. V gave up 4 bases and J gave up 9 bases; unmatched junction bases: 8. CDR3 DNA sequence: TGCGCCAGCAGCCCCACCGGGACAGGGGGTCGTGAGCAGTTCTTC. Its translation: CASSPTGTGGREQFF.

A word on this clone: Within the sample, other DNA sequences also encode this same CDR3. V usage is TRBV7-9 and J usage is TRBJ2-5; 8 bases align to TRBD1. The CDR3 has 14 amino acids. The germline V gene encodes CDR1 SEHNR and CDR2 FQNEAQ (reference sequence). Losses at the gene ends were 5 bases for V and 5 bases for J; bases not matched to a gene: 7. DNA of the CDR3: TGTGCCAGCAGCAGTGACAGGGGTCGGGAGACCCAGTACTTC. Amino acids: CASSSDRGRETQYF.

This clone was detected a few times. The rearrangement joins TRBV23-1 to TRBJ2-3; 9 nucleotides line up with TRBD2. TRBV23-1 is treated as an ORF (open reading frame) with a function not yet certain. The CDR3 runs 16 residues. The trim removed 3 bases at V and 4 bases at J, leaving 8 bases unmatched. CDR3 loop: CASSQTRRGGADTQYF. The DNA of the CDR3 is TGCGCCAGCAGTCAGACCCGGCGCGGGGGGGCAGATACGCAGTATTTT.

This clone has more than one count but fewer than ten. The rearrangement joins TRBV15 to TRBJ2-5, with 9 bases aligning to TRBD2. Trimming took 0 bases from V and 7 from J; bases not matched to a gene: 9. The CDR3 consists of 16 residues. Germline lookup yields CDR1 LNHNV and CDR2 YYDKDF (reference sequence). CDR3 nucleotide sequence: TGTGCCACCAGCAGAGATGTTAATAGCGGGGGAAGGACCCAGTACTTC. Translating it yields CATSRDVNSGGRTQYF.

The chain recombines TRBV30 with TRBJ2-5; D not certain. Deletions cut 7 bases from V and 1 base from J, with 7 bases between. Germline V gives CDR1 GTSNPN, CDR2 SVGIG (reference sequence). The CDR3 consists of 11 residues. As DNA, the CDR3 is TGTGCCTTAGAGTCCCAAGAGACCCAGTACTTC. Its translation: CALESQETQYF.

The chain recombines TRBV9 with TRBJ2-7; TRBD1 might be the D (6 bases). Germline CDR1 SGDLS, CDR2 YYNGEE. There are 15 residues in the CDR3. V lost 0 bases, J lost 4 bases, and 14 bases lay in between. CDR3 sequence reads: CASSVGGLSKYEQYF. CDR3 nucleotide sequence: TGTGCCAGCAGCGTAGGGGGGCTGTCAAAATACGAGCAGTACTTC. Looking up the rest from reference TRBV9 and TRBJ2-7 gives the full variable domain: DSGVTQTPKHLITATGQRVTLRCSPRSGDLSVYWYQQSLDQGLQFLIQYYNGEERAKGNILERFSAQQFPDLHSELNLSSLELGDSALYFCASSVGGLSKYEQYFGPGTRLTVT.

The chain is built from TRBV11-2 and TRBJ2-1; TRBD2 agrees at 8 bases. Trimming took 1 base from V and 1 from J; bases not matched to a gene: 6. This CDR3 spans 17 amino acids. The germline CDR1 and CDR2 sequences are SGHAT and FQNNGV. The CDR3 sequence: CASSLVRGGYSYNEQFF. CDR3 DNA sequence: TGTGCCAGCAGCTTAGTCCGCGGGGGGTATTCCTACAATGAGCAGTTCTTC.

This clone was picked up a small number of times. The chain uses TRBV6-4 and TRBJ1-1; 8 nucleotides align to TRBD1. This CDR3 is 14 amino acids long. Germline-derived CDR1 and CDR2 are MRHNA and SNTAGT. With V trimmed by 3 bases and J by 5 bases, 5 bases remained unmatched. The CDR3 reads CASSEVQGGTEAFF. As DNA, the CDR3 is TGTGCCAGCAGTGAGGTACAGGGGGGAACTGAAGCTTTCTTT.

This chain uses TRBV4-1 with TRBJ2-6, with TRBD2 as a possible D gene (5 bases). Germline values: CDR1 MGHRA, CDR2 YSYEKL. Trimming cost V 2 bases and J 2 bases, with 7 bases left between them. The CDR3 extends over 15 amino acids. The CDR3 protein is CASSQLGAGANVLTF. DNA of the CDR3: TGCGCCAGCAGCCAACTCGGGGCTGGGGCCAACGTCCTGACTTTC.

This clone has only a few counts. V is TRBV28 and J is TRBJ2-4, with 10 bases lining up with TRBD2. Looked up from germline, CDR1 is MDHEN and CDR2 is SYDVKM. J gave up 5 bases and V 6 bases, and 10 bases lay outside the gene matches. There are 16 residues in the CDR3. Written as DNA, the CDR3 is TGTGCCAGCAGGTCCCCTAGCGGGGGAAGGCAAAACATTCAGTACTTC. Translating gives CASRSPSGGRQNIQYF.

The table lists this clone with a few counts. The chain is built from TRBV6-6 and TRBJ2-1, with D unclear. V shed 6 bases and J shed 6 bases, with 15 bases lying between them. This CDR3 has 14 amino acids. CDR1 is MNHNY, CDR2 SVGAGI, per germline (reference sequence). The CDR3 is CASRDAGSINEQFF. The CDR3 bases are TGTGCCAGCAGAGACGCAGGCTCAATCAATGAGCAGTTCTTC.

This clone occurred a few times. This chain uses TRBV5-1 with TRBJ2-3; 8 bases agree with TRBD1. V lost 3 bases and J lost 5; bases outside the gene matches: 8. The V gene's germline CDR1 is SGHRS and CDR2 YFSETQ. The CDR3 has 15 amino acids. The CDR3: CASSSIGTGKDTQYF. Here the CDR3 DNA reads TGCGCCAGCAGCTCCATCGGGACAGGAAAAGATACGCAGTATTTT.

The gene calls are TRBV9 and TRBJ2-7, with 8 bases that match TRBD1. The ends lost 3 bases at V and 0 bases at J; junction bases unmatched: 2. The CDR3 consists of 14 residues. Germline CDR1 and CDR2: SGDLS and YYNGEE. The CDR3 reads CASSGTGSSYEQYF. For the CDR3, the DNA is TGTGCCAGCAGCGGGACAGGGAGCTCCTACGAGCAGTACTTC.

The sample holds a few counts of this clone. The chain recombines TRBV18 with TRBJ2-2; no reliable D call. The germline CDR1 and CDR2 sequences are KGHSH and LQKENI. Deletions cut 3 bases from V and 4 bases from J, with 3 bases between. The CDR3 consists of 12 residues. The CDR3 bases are TGTGCCAGCTCACCCGTCACCGGGGAGCTGTTTTTT. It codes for CASSPVTGELFF.

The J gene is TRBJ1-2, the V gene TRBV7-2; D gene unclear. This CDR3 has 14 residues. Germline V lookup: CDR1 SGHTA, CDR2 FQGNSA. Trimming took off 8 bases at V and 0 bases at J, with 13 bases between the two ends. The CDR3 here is CASRAGGANYGYTF. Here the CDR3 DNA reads TGTGCCAGCCGGGCGGGCGGTGCTAACTATGGCTACACCTTC.

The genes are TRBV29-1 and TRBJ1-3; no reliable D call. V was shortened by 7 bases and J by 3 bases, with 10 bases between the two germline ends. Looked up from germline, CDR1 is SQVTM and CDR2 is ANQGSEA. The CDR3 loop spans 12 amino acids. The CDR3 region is CSAEEGGNTIYF. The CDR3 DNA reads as TGCAGCGCGGAGGAGGGTGGAAACACCATATATTTT. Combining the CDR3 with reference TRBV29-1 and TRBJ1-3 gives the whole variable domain SAVISQKPSRDICQRGTSLTIQCQVDSQVTMMFWYRQQPGQSLTLIATANQGSEATYESGFVIDKFPISRPNLTFSTLTVSNMSPEDSSIYLCSAEEGGNTIYFGEGSWLTVV.